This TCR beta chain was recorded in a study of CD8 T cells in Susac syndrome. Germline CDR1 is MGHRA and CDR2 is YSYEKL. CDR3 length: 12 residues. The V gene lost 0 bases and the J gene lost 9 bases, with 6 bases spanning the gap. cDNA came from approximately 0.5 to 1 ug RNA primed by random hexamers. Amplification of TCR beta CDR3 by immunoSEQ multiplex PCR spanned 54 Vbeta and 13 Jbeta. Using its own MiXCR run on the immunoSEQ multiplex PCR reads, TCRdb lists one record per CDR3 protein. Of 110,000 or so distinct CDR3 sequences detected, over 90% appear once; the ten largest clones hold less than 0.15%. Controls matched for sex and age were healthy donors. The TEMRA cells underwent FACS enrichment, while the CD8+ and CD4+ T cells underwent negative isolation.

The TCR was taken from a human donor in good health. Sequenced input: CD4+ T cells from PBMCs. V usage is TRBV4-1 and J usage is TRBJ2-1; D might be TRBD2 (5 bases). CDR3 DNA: TGCGCCAGCAGCCAAGACGGGATTGAGCAGTTCTTC. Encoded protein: CASSQDGIEQFF.